Listed here are 18 T cell receptor beta chains from one sample, sequenced in a study of T cell responses to AZD1222 COVID-19 vaccine. Repertoires were generated with immunoSEQ multiplex PCR, while TCRdb's copy carries only in-frame clones and drops some. The data contain under 200,000 clones, approximately 90% of them singletons. Sequences were derived from peripheral blood, sampled 28 days after the second AZD1222 dose. These receptors came from an adult who received the AZD1222 COVID-19 vaccine.

The chain joins TRBV7-8 to TRBJ1-1; D is perhaps TRBD1 (5 bases). Deletions cut 1 base from V and 4 bases from J, with 10 bases between. Per the germline V gene, CDR1 is SGHVS and CDR2 is FQNEAQ. CDR3 length: 14 amino acids. The CDR3 is CASSLDPGTTEAFF. CDR3 coding DNA: TGTGCCAGCAGCTTAGACCCTGGGACCACTGAAGCTTTCTTT.

V usage is TRBV12-3 or TRBV12-4 and J usage is TRBJ2-5, with D uncertain. The V gene lost 3 bases and the J gene lost 3 bases, with 8 bases spanning the gap. There are 13 residues in the CDR3. CDR3 residues: CASSFRVEETQYF. CDR3 bases: TGTGCCAGCAGTTTTAGGGTGGAAGAGACCCAGTACTTC.

V is TRBV7-8 and J is TRBJ2-1; D might be TRBD1 (6 bases). With 4 bases removed from V and 3 bases from J, the gap between germline ends came to 13 bases. CDR1 SGHVS and CDR2 FQNEAQ come from the germline V gene. CDR3 length: 15 residues. CDR3: CASSSDRDYYNEQFF. CDR3 in DNA: TGTGCCAGCAGCTCGGACAGAGACTACTACAATGAGCAGTTCTTC.

This rearrangement joins TRBV2 to TRBJ2-4; 10 nucleotides match TRBD1. Looked up from germline, CDR1 is SNHLY and CDR2 is FYNNEI. V lost 0 bases and J lost 8; bases outside the gene matches: 7. There are 16 residues in the CDR3. The CDR3 DNA follows: TGTGCCAGCAGTGAAGCTGGACAGGGGGTTGTAGACATTCAGTACTTC. Protein product: CASSEAGQGVVDIQYF. Based on the CDR3 plus reference TRBV2 and TRBJ2-4, the full variable domain is EPEVTQTPSHQVTQMGQEVILRCVPISNHLYFYWYRQILGQKVEFLVSFYNNEISEKSEIFDDQFSVERPDGSNFTLKIRSTKLEDSAMYFCASSEAGQGVVDIQYFGAGTRLSVL.

This clone has just one count. The chain links TRBV7-2 to TRBJ1-1; 8 nucleotides match TRBD1. The ends lost 4 bases at V and 4 bases at J; junction bases unmatched: 14. Germline V gene sequence: CDR1 SGHTA, CDR2 FQGNSA. The CDR3 loop spans 17 amino acids. Here the CDR3 reads CASSSLAGTGPGTEAFF. The DNA of the CDR3 is TGTGCCAGCAGCTCACTAGCAGGGACAGGTCCCGGCACTGAAGCTTTCTTT.

The chain is built from TRBV27 and TRBJ1-6; weak D call: TRBD1 (5 bases). The CDR3 loop spans 15 amino acids. V lost 3 bases and J 5 bases, leaving 11 bases between the germline ends. Germline CDR1 reads MNHEY; CDR2 reads SMNVEV (reference sequence). The CDR3 spells CASSLRGDDNSPLHF. The CDR3 coding sequence is TGTGCCAGCAGTTTGAGAGGGGATGATAATTCACCCCTCCACTTT.

DNA for the CDR3: TGCGCCAGCAGCTACAACTCCGGGACAATCGTCCGAGAGACCCAGTACTTC. This codes for CASSYNSGTIVRETQYF. This sequence joins TRBV5-1 and TRBJ2-5, with D possibly being TRBD1 (6 bases). The V end lost 3 bases, the J end lost 4 bases, and 22 bases lay between the germline ends. In germline, CDR1 is SGHRS, CDR2 YFSETQ. The CDR3 is 17 amino acids.

This chain connects TRBV5-1 to TRBJ1-1, with 8 positions matching TRBD1. The V segment lost 5 bases and the J segment 10 bases; nucleotides outside the gene matches: 13. The CDR3 runs to 14 residues. Germline loops: CDR1 SGHRS, CDR2 YFSETQ. CDR3 coding DNA: TGCGCCAGCAGGACATCGACAGGGGTCATTCGAGCTTTCTTT. Amino acids: CASRTSTGVIRAFF.

The chain employs TRBV5-1 and TRBJ1-1; 8 nucleotides agree with TRBD1. Trimming at V came to 2 bases and at J to 6 bases, leaving 9 bases not matched to a gene. CDR1 is SGHRS, CDR2 YFSETQ, per germline. CDR3 length: 15 residues. The CDR3 loop is CASSLSQGATAEAFF. Here the CDR3 DNA reads TGCGCCAGCAGCTTAAGTCAGGGGGCGACGGCTGAAGCTTTCTTT.

The chain employs TRBV7-9 and TRBJ1-2, with TRBD1 matching 10 bases. The CDR3 runs 15 residues. The germline CDR1 and CDR2 sequences are SEHNR and FQNEAQ (reference sequence). The V gene end was trimmed by 5 bases and the J gene end by 6 bases; junction bases not matched to a gene: 9. CDR3 nucleotide sequence: TGTGCCAGCAGCGCAACGACAGGGGGCGTCGATGGCTACACCTTC. This codes for CASSATTGGVDGYTF.

The rearrangement links TRBV19 to TRBJ1-3; unclear D gene. Looked up from germline, CDR1 is LNHDA and CDR2 is SQIVND (reference sequence). The CDR3 loop spans 14 amino acids. Trimming removed 8 bases at V and 0 bases at J, with 11 bases between. The CDR3 nucleotides read TGTGCCAGTCACCAATCCTTCTCTGGAAACACCATATATTTT. It codes for CASHQSFSGNTIYF.

The V call is TRBV10-3, the J call TRBJ2-2, with D unclear. Germline CDR1 ENHRY, CDR2 SYGVKD. The CDR3 runs 13 residues. V dropped 8 bases and J dropped 1 base, with 8 bases sitting between them. CDR3 protein: CAICGENTGELFF. The CDR3 DNA sequence: TGTGCCATCTGCGGTGAGAACACCGGGGAGCTGTTTTTT.

The chain employs TRBV5-8 and TRBJ1-1; D gene ambiguous. Germline values: CDR1 SGHTS, CDR2 YDEGEE. The length of the CDR3 is 12 residues. Deletions cut 6 bases from V and 7 bases from J, with 13 bases between. CDR3 loop: CASNRDPIEAFF. In DNA form, the CDR3 reads TGTGCCAGCAACCGAGACCCCATTGAAGCTTTCTTT.

This chain joins TRBV5-1 and TRBJ2-7; 7 bases fit TRBD1. Germline values: CDR1 SGHRS, CDR2 YFSETQ. The CDR3 length is 15 residues. After removal of 0 bases from V and 0 bases from J, the junction contained 3 bases not matched to a gene. CDR3 sequence: CASSLGDRFSYEQYF. The DNA of the CDR3 is TGCGCCAGCAGCTTGGGGGACAGATTCTCCTACGAGCAGTACTTC.

The V gene is TRBV2, the J gene TRBJ1-6, with D unresolved. CDR1 is SNHLY and CDR2 is FYNNEI in the germline V gene. V lost 3 bases, J lost 5 bases, and 14 bases lay in between. The CDR3 loop spans 16 amino acids. The CDR3 sequence: CASSDIGKGNNSPLHF. The DNA of the CDR3 is TGTGCCAGCAGTGATATTGGGAAAGGAAATAATTCACCCCTCCACTTT. Based on the CDR3 plus reference TRBV2 and TRBJ1-6, the full variable domain is EPEVTQTPSHQVTQMGQEVILRCVPISNHLYFYWYRQILGQKVEFLVSFYNNEISEKSEIFDDQFSVERPDGSNFTLKIRSTKLEDSAMYFCASSDIGKGNNSPLHFGNGTRLTVT.

The chain is built from TRBV5-1 and TRBJ2-2, with TRBD2 identical over 8 bases. J lost 4 bases, V lost 3 bases, and 8 bases had no gene match. CDR1 and CDR2 (germline): SGHRS, YFSETQ. The CDR3 sequence is 16 residues long. Here the CDR3 reads CASSYNPGLGTGELFF. In DNA form, the CDR3 reads TGCGCCAGCAGCTACAATCCGGGACTAGGCACCGGGGAGCTGTTTTTT. Together with reference TRBV5-1 and TRBJ2-2, the CDR3 gives the full variable domain: KAGVTQTPRYLIKTRGQQVTLSCSPISGHRSVSWYQQTPGQGLQFLFEYFSETQRNKGNFPGRFSGRQFSNSRSEMNVSTLELGDSALYLCASSYNPGLGTGELFFGEGSRLTVL.

This clone was recorded only once. The chain couples TRBV9 to TRBJ2-6; 12 nucleotides align to TRBD1. The CDR3 is 20 amino acids. Germline V gene lookup returns CDR1 SGDLS and CDR2 YYNGEE. V was clipped by 4 bases and J by 2 bases; unmatched bases: 13. CDR3 bases: TGTGCCAGCAGCCGTACGCCGTCGGGACAGGGGGCTACTGGGGCCAACGTCCTGACTTTC. This sequence encodes CASSRTPSGQGATGANVLTF.

The J gene is TRBJ1-4, the V gene TRBV18; a possible D gene is TRBD1 (5 bases). V lost 6 bases to trimming and J lost 4 bases, with 12 bases between them. Per germline, CDR1 KGHSH and CDR2 LQKENI. This CDR3 is built from 14 residues. CDR3 residues: CASSEQEINEKLFF. The CDR3 nucleotides read TGTGCCAGCTCGGAACAGGAGATTAATGAAAAACTGTTTTTT.